The 18 T cell receptor beta chains listed next were all sequenced from one sample in a study of Graves' ophthalmopathy and Graves' hyperthyroidism. TCR beta CDR3 regions were amplified from RNA transcripts. HTBI primers were used in a first-round RT-PCR, which preceded a second-round multiplex PCR. TCRdb reprocessed the multiplex PCR reads with MiXCR, giving one entry per CDR3 protein. The data show around 520,000 distinct CDR3 sequences, with 35% to 40% seen just once and about 4% held by the top ten. The sequenced sample was peripheral blood or thyroid tissue (not recorded which). The receptors come from an adult man with Graves' hyperthyroidism.

The rearrangement links TRBV12-5 to TRBJ2-7; weak D call: TRBD1 (5 bases). Per the germline V gene, CDR1 is LGHNT and CDR2 is FRNRAP. V was trimmed by 5 bases and J by 2 bases, leaving 13 bases between them. CDR3 length equals 14 residues. CDR3 sequence (DNA): TGTGCTAGTGGTCTCCCCGGACACCCCTACGAGCAGTACTTC. This gives the protein CASGLPGHPYEQYF.

The chain has TRBV2 and TRBJ2-5; 8 bases match TRBD2. The V segment lost 10 bases and the J segment 1 base; nucleotides outside the gene matches: 2. The CDR3 contains 12 residues. The germline V gene has CDR1 SNHLY and CDR2 FYNNEI. CDR3 protein: CAISGTQETQYF. In DNA form, the CDR3 reads TGTGCCATTAGCGGGACCCAAGAGACCCAGTACTTC. Together with reference TRBV2 and TRBJ2-5, the CDR3 gives the full variable domain: EPEVTQTPSHQVTQMGQEVILRCVPISNHLYFYWYRQILGQKVEFLVSFYNNEISEKSEIFDDQFSVERPDGSNFTLKIRSTKLEDSAMYFCAISGTQETQYFGPGTRLLVL.

This clonotype was seen a handful of times. The chain links TRBV7-3 to TRBJ2-2; 8 bases match TRBD1. The CDR3 runs 15 residues. Germline trimming cut 6 bases from V and 5 bases from J; bases unmatched to any gene: 8. CDR1 and CDR2 from the germline V gene are SGHTA and FQGTGA. The chain's CDR3 is CASRIGTGGTGELFF. The CDR3 DNA is TGTGCCAGCAGGATCGGGACAGGAGGGACCGGGGAGCTGTTTTTT.

With respect to this clonotype: This could be a read error, since a much larger clone is one nucleotide away. The rearrangement uses TRBV9 and TRBJ1-4; D possibly corresponds to TRBD1 (6 bases). V was pared by 5 bases and J by 2 bases, with 7 bases between. The CDR3 runs 13 residues. Germline V gives CDR1 SGDLS, CDR2 YYNGEE. The chain's CDR3 is CASRGGTNEKLFF. In nucleotides, the CDR3 is TGTGCCAGCAGAGGGGGGACTAATGAAAAACTGTTTTTT. Full variable domain (remainder filled in from reference TRBV9 and TRBJ1-4): DSGVTQTPKHLITATGQRVTLRCSPRSGDLSVYWYQQSLDQGLQFLIQYYNGEERAKGNILERFSAQQFPDLHSELNLSSLELGDSALYFCASRGGTNEKLFFGSGTQLSVL.

This clonotype was counted ten times or more. The chain joins TRBV29-1 to TRBJ2-7, with D possibly TRBD1 on 5 matching bases. Trimming left V 7 bases short and J 3 bases short, with 22 bases between. This CDR3 is 15 amino acids long. Germline CDR1 reads SQVTM; CDR2 reads ANQGSEA. CDR3 nucleotides: TGCAGCGCCGTCACAAACAGGTTAGGCAGCTACGAGCAGTACTTC. This gives the protein CSAVTNRLGSYEQYF.

At least ten counts were recorded for this clonotype. J is TRBJ1-1 and V is TRBV20-1, with D possibly being TRBD1 (6 bases). CDR1 is DFQATT and CDR2 is SNEGSKA in the germline V gene (reference sequence). This CDR3 contains 14 residues. Trimming took off 0 bases at V and 1 base at J, with 9 bases between the two ends. The CDR3 protein is CSAREGRGNTEAFF. The CDR3 DNA is TGCAGTGCTAGAGAGGGCAGGGGGAACACTGAAGCTTTCTTT.

The table lists this clonotype with a few counts. The J gene is TRBJ1-1, the V gene TRBV20-1, with a tentative D call TRBD1 (6 bases). The V gene's germline CDR1 is DFQATT and CDR2 SNEGSKA (reference sequence). The CDR3 is 13 residues long. With 1 base removed from V and 5 bases from J, the gap between germline ends came to 11 bases. This CDR3 reads CSARGGGTTEAFF. CDR3 DNA sequence: TGCAGTGCTAGAGGAGGGGGAACGACTGAAGCTTTCTTT.

This clonotype occurred many times. This rearrangement joins TRBV14 to TRBJ2-5; no firm D call. V lost 1 base to trimming and J lost 5 bases, with 14 bases between them. This CDR3 contains 15 residues. Germline V lookup: CDR1 SGHDN, CDR2 FVKESK. CDR3 bases: TGTGCCAGCAGCCAAGTGACCTTTACGATGGAGACCCAGTACTTC. Translating it yields CASSQVTFTMETQYF.

This clonotype occurred many times. With a much larger clone just one base away, this may be a read error. CDR3 amino acids: CASSEASNTEAFF. The CDR3 bases are TGTGCCAGCAGTGAAGCCTCGAACACTGAAGCTTTCTTT. V usage is TRBV6-4 and J usage is TRBJ1-1; D call uncertain. CDR1 is MRHNA, CDR2 SNTAGT, per germline. The CDR3 runs to 13 residues. Trimming removed 3 bases at V and 1 base at J, with 6 bases between.

The gene calls are TRBV20-1 and TRBJ2-5, with D possibly being TRBD1 or TRBD2 (5 bases each). CDR1 is DFQATT and CDR2 is SNEGSKA in the germline V gene (reference sequence). The CDR3 has 13 amino acids. Trimming pared 6 bases from V and 3 bases from J, leaving 14 bases between. In DNA, the CDR3 is TGCAGTGCCAGGGTGGGAGTCGAAGAGACCCAGTACTTC. This codes for CSARVGVEETQYF.

Many counts were recorded for this clonotype. The rearrangement joins TRBV20-1 to TRBJ1-2, with unresolved D. Germline V lookup: CDR1 DFQATT, CDR2 SNEGSKA (reference sequence). The V gene lost 0 bases and the J gene lost 4 bases, with 12 bases spanning the gap. The CDR3 totals 14 residues. DNA for the CDR3: TGCAGTGCTAGAGAGGCGGGCTGGGGCTATGGCTACACCTTC. This sequence encodes CSAREAGWGYGYTF.

This clonotype turned up a few times. The V gene is TRBV5-6, the J gene TRBJ2-7, with D perhaps matching TRBD1 (6 bases). The J call may be wrong; the DNA end is better matched by TRBJ2-5. The CDR3 is 14 amino acids. Germline V gene lookup returns CDR1 SGHDT and CDR2 YYEEEE. Here the CDR3 reads CASSLQGLEETQYF. CDR3 DNA sequence: TGTGCCAGCAGCTTGCAGGGGTTGGAAGAGACCCAGTACTTC.

V is TRBV27 and J is TRBJ2-5; 12 bases line up with TRBD1. The CDR3 is made up of 17 amino acids. With V trimmed by 5 bases and J by 4 bases, 11 bases remained unmatched. The germline CDR1 and CDR2 sequences are MNHEY and SMNVEV (reference sequence). In nucleotides, the CDR3 is TGTGCCAGCAGTATGTCCCGGGACAGGGGGCGCGGAGAGACCCAGTACTTC. Its translation: CASSMSRDRGRGETQYF.

This clonotype was detected many times. This chain uses TRBV5-1 with TRBJ2-7; D gene uncertain. Germline assignment: CDR1 SGHRS and CDR2 YFSETQ. Trimming removed 0 bases from V and 5 bases from J, with 9 bases in between. The CDR3 is made up of 13 amino acids. This CDR3 reads CASSLEGSDEQYF. The CDR3 DNA sequence: TGCGCCAGCAGCTTGGAAGGCAGTGACGAGCAGTACTTC.

At least ten counts were recorded for this clonotype. The genes are TRBV9 and TRBJ2-7; TRBD1 might be the D (5 bases). Trimming stripped 0 bases from V and 2 bases from J, with 9 bases between. There are 14 residues in the CDR3. CDR1 is SGDLS, CDR2 YYNGEE, per germline. The CDR3 loop is CASSVVPGPYEQYF. CDR3 bases: TGTGCCAGCAGCGTAGTGCCAGGGCCCTACGAGCAGTACTTC.

The V gene is TRBV2, the J gene TRBJ2-3, with TRBD2 identical over 11 bases. Trimming took 10 bases from V and 5 from J; bases not matched to a gene: 11. Germline V gene sequence: CDR1 SNHLY, CDR2 FYNNEI. This CDR3 is 15 amino acids long. The CDR3 DNA reads as TGTGCCACCCGACCTAGCGGGGGGATGAGAGATACGCAGTATTTT. This translates into CATRPSGGMRDTQYF.

This clonotype was picked up many times. The genes are TRBV5-1 and TRBJ1-1; tentatively, D is TRBD1 (6 bases). The germline V and J ends were trimmed by 4 bases and 4 bases, with 14 bases remaining between them. Germline assignment: CDR1 SGHRS and CDR2 YFSETQ. CDR3 length: 14 amino acids. The CDR3 DNA reads as TGCGCCAGCAGCCTACTGACAGGTACCACTGAAGCTTTCTTT. Its translation is CASSLLTGTTEAFF.

In its sample, this clonotype was seen many times. The chain is built from TRBV7-2 and TRBJ2-7; a weak D match, TRBD2 (6 bases). The CDR3 loop spans 12 amino acids. Deletions cut 1 base from V and 9 bases from J, with 10 bases between. CDR1 is SGHTA, CDR2 FQGNSA, per germline. The CDR3 DNA reads as TGTGCCAGCAGCTTAGAGGCGGGGTTGCAGTACTTC. This sequence encodes CASSLEAGLQYF.